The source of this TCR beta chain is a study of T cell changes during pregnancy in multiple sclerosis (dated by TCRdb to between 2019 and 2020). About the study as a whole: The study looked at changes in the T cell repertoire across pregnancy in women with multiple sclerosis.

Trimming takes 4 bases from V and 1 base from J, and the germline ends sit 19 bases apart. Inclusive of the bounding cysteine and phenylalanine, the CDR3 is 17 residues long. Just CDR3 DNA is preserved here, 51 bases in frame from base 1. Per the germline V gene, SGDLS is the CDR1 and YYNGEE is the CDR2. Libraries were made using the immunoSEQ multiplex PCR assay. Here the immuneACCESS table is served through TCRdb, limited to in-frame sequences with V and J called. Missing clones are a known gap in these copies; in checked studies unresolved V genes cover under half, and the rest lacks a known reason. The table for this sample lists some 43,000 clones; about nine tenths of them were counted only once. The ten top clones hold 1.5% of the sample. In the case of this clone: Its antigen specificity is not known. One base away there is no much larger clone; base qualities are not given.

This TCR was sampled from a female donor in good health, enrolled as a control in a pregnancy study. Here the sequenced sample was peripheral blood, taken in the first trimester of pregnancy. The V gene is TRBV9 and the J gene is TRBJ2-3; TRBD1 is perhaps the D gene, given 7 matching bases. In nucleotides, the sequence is TGTGCCAGCAGCCCTCGAGGAGGGGGCGGGGGCACAGATACGCAGTATTTT. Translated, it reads CASSPRGGGGGTDTQYF.